This TCR beta chain was captured by sequencing in a study of T cell responses to AZD1222 COVID-19 vaccine. On this clone itself: What it binds is unknown.

Study results and limitations: Breadth and depth of Spike-specific TCRs rose after two AZD1222 doses. The donor group comprised mostly white British people and more females; the analysis possibly underestimated clonal diversity. Only after the peak T cell response were repertoires sampled. Reports say nearly half of spike-specific TCRs go after unmutated variant regions.

TCRdb's table, derived via immunoSEQ multiplex PCR, lists solely in-frame clones and lacks some. There are 160,000 or so clones in the sample; about nine tenths occur only once, and about 2% lies in the top ten. CDR1 is MNHEY, CDR2 SVGAGI, per germline. The V and J ends lost 6 bases and 4 bases, in that order; junction bases with no gene match: 8. CDR3 length equals 15 residues. This receptor was taken from an adult in good health. Specimen: peripheral blood, collected on day 0 of AZD1222 vaccination. The chain is built from TRBV6-5 and TRBJ1-2; 10 positions match TRBD1. The CDR3: CASSRDRGPSYGYTF. CDR3 DNA sequence: TGTGCCAGCAGCCGCGACAGGGGGCCTTCCTATGGCTACACCTTC.